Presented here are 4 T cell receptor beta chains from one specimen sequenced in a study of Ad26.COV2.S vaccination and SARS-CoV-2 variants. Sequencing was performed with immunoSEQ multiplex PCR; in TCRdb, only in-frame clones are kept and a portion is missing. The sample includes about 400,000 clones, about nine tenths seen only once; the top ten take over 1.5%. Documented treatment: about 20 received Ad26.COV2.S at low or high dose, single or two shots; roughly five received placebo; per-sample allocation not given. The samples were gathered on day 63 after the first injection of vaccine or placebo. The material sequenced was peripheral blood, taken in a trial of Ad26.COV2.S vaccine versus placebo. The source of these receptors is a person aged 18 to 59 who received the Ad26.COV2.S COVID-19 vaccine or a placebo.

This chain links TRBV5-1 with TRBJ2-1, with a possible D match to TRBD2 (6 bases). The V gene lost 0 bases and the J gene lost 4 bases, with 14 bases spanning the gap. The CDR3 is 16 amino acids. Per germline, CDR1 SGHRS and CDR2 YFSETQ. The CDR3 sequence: CASSLVVGGLYNEQFF. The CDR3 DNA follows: TGCGCCAGCAGCTTGGTAGTGGGAGGCCTTTACAATGAGCAGTTCTTC. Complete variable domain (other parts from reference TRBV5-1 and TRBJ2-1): KAGVTQTPRYLIKTRGQQVTLSCSPISGHRSVSWYQQTPGQGLQFLFEYFSETQRNKGNFPGRFSGRQFSNSRSEMNVSTLELGDSALYLCASSLVVGGLYNEQFFGPGTRLTVL.

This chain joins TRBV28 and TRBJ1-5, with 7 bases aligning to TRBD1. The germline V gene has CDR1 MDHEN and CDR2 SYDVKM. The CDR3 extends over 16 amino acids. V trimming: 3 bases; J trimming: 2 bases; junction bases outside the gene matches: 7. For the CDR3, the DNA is TGTGCCAGCAGTTTTTCGGGTGGACAGGGCAATCAGCCCCAGCATTTT. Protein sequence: CASSFSGGQGNQPQHF. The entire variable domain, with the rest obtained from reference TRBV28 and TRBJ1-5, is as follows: DVKVTQSSRYLVKRTGEKVFLECVQDMDHENMFWYRQDPGLGLRLIYFSYDVKMKEKGDIPEGYSVSREKKERFSLILESASTNQTSMYLCASSFSGGQGNQPQHFGDGTRLSIL.

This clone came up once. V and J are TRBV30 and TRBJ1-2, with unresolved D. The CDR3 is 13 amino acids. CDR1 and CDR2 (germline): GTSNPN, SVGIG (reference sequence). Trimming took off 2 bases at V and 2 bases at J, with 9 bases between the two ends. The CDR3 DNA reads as TGTGCCTGGAGTACAGTGAGGAACTATGGCTACACCTTC. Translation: CAWSTVRNYGYTF.

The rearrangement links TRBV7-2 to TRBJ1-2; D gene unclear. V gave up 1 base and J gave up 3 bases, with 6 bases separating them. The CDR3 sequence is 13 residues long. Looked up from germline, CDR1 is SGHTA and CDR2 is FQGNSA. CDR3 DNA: TGTGCCAGCAGCTTAGGCGCAGACTATGGCTACACCTTC. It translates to CASSLGADYGYTF.